This T cell receptor (beta chain) was captured in a study of T cell changes during pregnancy in multiple sclerosis. CDR1 LNHDA and CDR2 SQIVND come from the germline V gene (reference sequence). The trim removed 7 bases at V and 3 bases at J, leaving 21 bases unmatched. The CDR3 loop spans 19 amino acids. The protocol was immunoSEQ multiplex PCR, while the TCRdb copy is restricted to in-frame clones and leaves out a portion. The sample includes about 41,000 clones, 89% of them seen just once. Only a few counts were recorded for this clone. This TCR was recovered from a female donor with multiple sclerosis, enrolled in a pregnancy study. The sample here was CD4+ T cells from peripheral blood mononuclear cells, taken in the first trimester of pregnancy. The rearrangement links TRBV19 to TRBJ2-3; 8 bases fit TRBD1. The CDR3 DNA reads as TGTGCCAGTACGAGTAACAAGCCCGGGACAGGCCTTATTACAGATACGCAGTATTTT. It is translated as CASTSNKPGTGLITDTQYF.